This TCR beta chain emerged from a study of shared clonotypes between healthy human individuals. Study-wide findings and caveats: Among donors, the sharing of clonotypes was expected to be influenced by sequencing depth.

From germline, CDR1 is LNHDA and CDR2 SQIVND (reference sequence). V lost 5 bases to trimming and J lost 4 bases, with 14 bases between them. This CDR3 contains 14 residues. About this clone: Its antigen is unidentified.

TCRdb's table, derived via immunoSEQ multiplex PCR, lists solely in-frame clones and lacks some. The profile shows 300,000 to 350,000 clones, less than 75% of them singletons. Sequencing input: memory CD4+ T cells sorted from blood. Documented subset: CD45RA-negative fraction. This rearrangement joins TRBV19 to TRBJ1-1, with D possibly being TRBD1 (5 bases). The clonotype was recovered from a man aged 25 to 45 in good health. The CDR3 DNA reads as TGTGCCAGTAGTCTACAAACAAGGGGCACTGAAGCTTTCTTT. It is translated as CASSLQTRGTEAFF.